The next 19 T cell receptor beta chains were all read from a single sample in a study of control samples from healthy donors and cancer patients. The table came from immunoSEQ multiplex PCR; TCRdb's copy has only in-frame clones and leaves some out. The top ten clones hold 5.8% of a sample with 80,000 or so clones, almost 95% of them seen once. Sequences were obtained from blood. The receptor source for this set is a woman between 55 and 75 years old in good health.

The chain uses TRBV15 and TRBJ2-1, with 8 bases that match TRBD2. The germline gives CDR1 LNHNV, CDR2 YYDKDF (reference sequence). The V segment lost 3 bases and the J segment 9 bases; nucleotides outside the gene matches: 13. This CDR3 region has 16 residues. The CDR3 here is CATSRPTAGASPEQFF. In DNA, the CDR3 is TGTGCCACCAGCAGGCCGACAGCGGGAGCTTCTCCTGAGCAGTTCTTC.

V is TRBV28 and J is TRBJ2-4, with a tentative D call TRBD1 (5 bases). The germline V gene encodes CDR1 MDHEN and CDR2 SYDVKM. V shed 5 bases and J shed 2 bases, with 10 bases lying between them. This CDR3 has 14 amino acids. CDR3 sequence: CASSTGHSKNIQYF. The CDR3 bases are TGTGCCAGCAGTACCGGACATTCCAAAAACATTCAGTACTTC.

V gene TRBV7-8 combines with J gene TRBJ2-3, with 10 positions matching TRBD2. Trimming at V came to 5 bases and at J to 2 bases, leaving 7 bases not matched to a gene. Germline V gene sequence: CDR1 SGHVS, CDR2 FQNEAQ. This CDR3 is built from 16 residues. The CDR3 DNA follows: TGTGCCAGCAGCCCTCTAGCGGGAGAAATCACAGATACGCAGTATTTT. As protein: CASSPLAGEITDTQYF.

V usage is TRBV15 and J usage is TRBJ2-5; the D is unclear. Germline assignment: CDR1 LNHNV and CDR2 YYDKDF (reference sequence). V lost 0 bases, J lost 5 bases, and 4 bases lay in between. The CDR3 spans 12 residues. The CDR3 loop reads CATSRDFETQYF. DNA of the CDR3: TGTGCCACCAGCAGAGACTTTGAGACCCAGTACTTC.

The J gene is TRBJ2-4, the V gene TRBV5-1; TRBD2 aligns across 8 bases. J lost 8 bases, V lost 7 bases, and 11 bases had no gene match. The V gene's germline CDR1 is SGHRS and CDR2 YFSETQ. The length of the CDR3 is 14 residues. CDR3 sequence reads: CASARSGSADIQYF. The DNA of the CDR3 is TGCGCCAGCGCCCGGAGCGGGAGCGCGGACATTCAGTACTTC.

The chain couples TRBV5-8 to TRBJ1-4; 11 positions agree with TRBD1. CDR1 is SGHTS, CDR2 YDEGEE, per germline. V shed 10 bases, J shed 11 bases, and the junction held 7 bases outside the gene matches. The CDR3 consists of 12 residues. The CDR3 region has the DNA TGTGCCTCCGGACAGGGGGCGCATAAACTGTTTTTT. Amino acid sequence: CASGQGAHKLFF.

This rearrangement joins TRBV27 to TRBJ2-7, with 11 bases aligning to TRBD2. Per germline, CDR1 MNHEY and CDR2 SMNVEV (reference sequence). V shed 0 bases, J shed 5 bases, and the junction held 6 bases outside the gene matches. The CDR3 runs to 16 residues. CDR3 bases: TGTGCCAGCAGTTTATCGGTAGCGGGAGGGCCCGACGAGCAGTACTTC. Translating gives CASSLSVAGGPDEQYF.

This sequence joins TRBV7-9 and TRBJ2-1, with TRBD2 matching over 9 bases. The CDR3 has 15 amino acids. From germline, CDR1 is SEHNR and CDR2 FQNEAQ (reference sequence). Trimming removed 5 bases from V and 6 bases from J; junction bases left unmatched: 8. The CDR3 DNA is TGTGCCAGCAGCCCGGTAGCGGGAGTATTCAATGAGCAGTTCTTC. Protein: CASSPVAGVFNEQFF.

The CDR3 loop reads CASSIISSGSVDEQFF. The CDR3 DNA sequence: TGTGCCAGTAGTATTATCTCGAGCGGGAGCGTAGATGAGCAGTTCTTC. V usage is TRBV19 and J usage is TRBJ2-1; 8 bases are shared with TRBD2. V gave up 3 bases and J gave up 8 bases; unmatched junction bases: 12. Germline values: CDR1 LNHDA, CDR2 SQIVND (reference sequence). The CDR3 is made up of 16 amino acids.

The chain employs TRBV6-5 and TRBJ1-1; weak D call: TRBD1 (5 bases). Trimming removed 6 bases at V and 1 base at J, with 15 bases between. Per germline, CDR1 MNHEY and CDR2 SVGAGI. CDR3 length: 15 residues. As DNA, the CDR3 is TGTGCCAGCAGACCCAGGGAGGACAAGAACACTGAAGCTTTCTTT. It translates to CASRPREDKNTEAFF.

By share, this clone ranks as medium-sized (0.01 to 0.1%). This sequence joins TRBV7-8 and TRBJ2-5; 11 positions match TRBD2. The CDR3 loop spans 16 amino acids. The trim removed 5 bases at V and 1 base at J, leaving 6 bases unmatched. Germline-derived CDR1 and CDR2 are SGHVS and FQNEAQ. CDR3 in amino acids: CASSPTGTSGQETQYF. CDR3 in DNA: TGTGCCAGCAGCCCCACCGGGACTAGCGGCCAAGAGACCCAGTACTTC.

The V call is TRBV9, the J call TRBJ1-3, with D possibly TRBD1 on 5 matching bases. The CDR3 consists of 15 residues. Germline V lookup: CDR1 SGDLS, CDR2 YYNGEE. V lost 3 bases to trimming and J lost 1 base, with 11 bases between them. The chain's CDR3 is CASSAQGVSGNTIYF. DNA of the CDR3: TGTGCCAGCAGCGCCCAGGGAGTTTCTGGAAACACCATATATTTT.

This chain links TRBV6-5 with TRBJ2-5; 7 nucleotides match TRBD2. Per the germline V gene, CDR1 is MNHEY and CDR2 is SVGAGI. With V trimmed by 6 bases and J by 1 base, 5 bases remained unmatched. This CDR3 is 14 amino acids long. The CDR3, as DNA: TGTGCCAGCAGCACTGCGGGGGTCCAAGAGACCCAGTACTTC. This translates into CASSTAGVQETQYF.

The chain links TRBV19 to TRBJ1-1; 7 nucleotides align to TRBD1. This CDR3 region has 13 residues. V shed 5 bases and J 0 bases; nucleotides not matched to a gene: 0. Germline CDR1 and CDR2: LNHDA and SQIVND (reference sequence). CDR3 sequence: CASSDRVNTEAFF. DNA for the CDR3: TGTGCCAGTAGTGACAGGGTGAACACTGAAGCTTTCTTT.

This chain connects TRBV7-2 to TRBJ2-5; TRBD1 matches 9 bases. V gave up 4 bases and J gave up 3 bases; unmatched junction bases: 6. Per the germline V gene, CDR1 is SGHTA and CDR2 is FQGNSA. The length of the CDR3 is 15 residues. The CDR3 nucleotides are TGTGCCAGCAGCTCCAAAGGGACAGGGAAAGAGACCCAGTACTTC. Its translation is CASSSKGTGKETQYF.

The genes are TRBV28 and TRBJ2-2; 10 bases map to TRBD1. The ends lost 6 bases at V and 7 bases at J; junction bases unmatched: 8. The CDR3 runs to 15 residues. Per germline, CDR1 MDHEN and CDR2 SYDVKM. CDR3: CASSSAGTGVGELFF. The CDR3 coding sequence is TGTGCCAGCAGCTCAGCCGGGACAGGGGTCGGGGAGCTGTTTTTT.

The chain links TRBV10-3 to TRBJ2-5; D is ambiguous. V gave up 8 bases and J gave up 5 bases, with 15 bases separating them. This CDR3 contains 13 residues. Per germline, CDR1 ENHRY and CDR2 SYGVKD. The CDR3 nucleotides read TGTGCCATCGTTCCTAAGGTCGGGGAGACCCAGTACTTC. The encoded protein is CAIVPKVGETQYF.

This clone was seen only once. This sequence joins TRBV24-1 and TRBJ2-7; D gene uncertain. Germline CDR1 reads KGHDR; CDR2 reads SFDVKD. The V end lost 4 bases, the J end lost 7 bases, and 13 bases lay between the germline ends. The CDR3 runs to 13 residues. This chain's CDR3 is CATSEPGLREQYF. CDR3 DNA sequence: TGTGCCACCAGTGAGCCAGGCTTGCGGGAGCAGTACTTC.

This clone was observed once. The V and J genes are TRBV6-5 and TRBJ2-3; D call uncertain. The CDR3 runs to 13 residues. The germline V and J ends were trimmed by 7 bases and 4 bases, with 12 bases remaining between them. Germline CDR1 and CDR2: MNHEY and SVGAGI. The CDR3 loop reads CASNGLLADTQYF. The CDR3 nucleotides read TGTGCCAGCAATGGCCTGCTCGCAGATACGCAGTATTTT.